The sequence of this TCR beta chain was determined in a study of blood T cell repertoires in COVID-19. Profiled with immunoSEQ multiplex PCR; TCRdb holds only in-frame clones, not every one. The table records about 210,000 clones, about four fifths of them present only once. The CDR3 length is 15 residues. Germline V gives CDR1 LNHDA, CDR2 SQIVND (reference sequence). Unmatched junction bases numbered 18, after V lost 10 bases and J lost 10 bases. The specimen was PBMCs or T cells enriched from blood (not recorded which). The rearrangement uses TRBV19 and TRBJ1-1; 10 bases align to TRBD1. This sequence originates from a woman aged 45-59 years with acute COVID-19. The CDR3 reads CATKGTGAPTERAFF. The DNA of the CDR3 is TGTGCCACCAAAGGGACAGGGGCCCCGACGGAAAGAGCTTTCTTT.